These T cell receptor beta chains were read from a single sample in a study of blood T cell repertoires in COVID-19. Sequencing was performed with immunoSEQ multiplex PCR; in TCRdb, only in-frame clones are kept and a portion is missing. The table has 200,000 to 250,000 clones, over 80% seen once. Material for sequencing was PBMCs or T cells enriched from blood (not recorded which). The receptors stem from a woman between 18 and 29 years old who had recovered from COVID-19. Each CDR3 is given with its conserved first and last residue. The order of the fields is V gene, CDR3 length, D gene, J gene, clone size, CDR3 DNA, CDR3 protein. D genes are given only for firm matches. Not all rows give a size; the values are once, few, many and, for expanded clones, a class.

TRBV7-2	15	TRBD1	TRBJ1-5	NA	TGTGCCAGCAGCTTTGACAGGGGGCCGATTCAGCCCCAGCATTTT	CASSFDRGPIQPQHF
TRBV4-3	20	TRBD1	TRBJ1-4	NA	TGCGCCAGCAGCCAAGAACACGGACAGGGGCTCCGGTCCTTCGGTGAAAAACTGTTTTTT	CASSQEHGQGLRSFGEKLFF
TRBV3-1/TRBV3-2	14	NA	TRBJ1-1	NA	TGTGCCAGCAGTCTCGGACAGAGGAACACTGAAGCTTTCTTT	CASSLGQRNTEAFF
TRBV10-3	13	NA	TRBJ1-2	NA	TGTGCCATCAGTGAGGGACAGCCCTATGGCTACACCTTC	CAISEGQPYGYTF
TRBV9	17	NA	TRBJ1-2	NA	TGTGCCAGCAGCGTAAAACCCCCCGGACAGCTGGGGGGGGGCTACACCTTC	CASSVKPPGQLGGGYTF
TRBV4-3	12	NA	TRBJ1-1	NA	TGCGCCAGCAGCCAAGGAGGGTATGAAGCTTTCTTT	CASSQGGYEAFF
TRBV10-3	13	NA	TRBJ1-2	few	TGTGCCATCAGCCTCCAGGGGTCGGATGGCTACACCTTC	CAISLQGSDGYTF
TRBV19	13	NA	TRBJ1-5	NA	TGTGCCAGTAGTAGCAGGGAGGGCCAGCCCCAGCATTTT	CASSSREGQPQHF
TRBV5-8	15	TRBD2	TRBJ2-5	few	TGTGCCAGCAGCACAACCCCTAGCGGGGCGGAGACCCAGTACTTC	CASSTTPSGAETQYF
TRBV7-8	15	NA	TRBJ1-1	NA	TGTGCCAGCAGCTTAGCGTTCCGGGGGACCCCTGAAGCTTTCTTT	CASSLAFRGTPEAFF
TRBV19	12	NA	TRBJ1-5	NA	TGTGCCAGCAGGGACTTCAATCAGCCCCAGCATTTT	CASRDFNQPQHF
TRBV11-2	14	TRBD1	TRBJ2-3	once	TGTGCCAGCAGCCTGAGGACAGGAACAGATACGCAGTATTTT	CASSLRTGTDTQYF
TRBV7-9	13	NA	TRBJ1-5	NA	TGTGCCAGCAGCACAAATAGCAATCAGCCCCAGCATTTT	CASSTNSNQPQHF
TRBV20-1	14	TRBD1	TRBJ1-3	NA	TGCAGTGCTAGTCAGGGGGCTTGGGGAAACACCATATATTTT	CSASQGAWGNTIYF